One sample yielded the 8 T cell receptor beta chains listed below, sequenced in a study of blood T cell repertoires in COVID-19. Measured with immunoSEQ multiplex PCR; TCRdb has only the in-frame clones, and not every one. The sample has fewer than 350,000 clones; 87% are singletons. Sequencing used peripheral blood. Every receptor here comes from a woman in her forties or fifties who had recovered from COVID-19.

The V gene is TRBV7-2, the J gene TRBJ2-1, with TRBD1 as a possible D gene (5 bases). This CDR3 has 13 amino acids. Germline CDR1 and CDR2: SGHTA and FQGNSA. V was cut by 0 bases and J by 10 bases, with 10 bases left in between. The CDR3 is CASSLAKTGEQFF. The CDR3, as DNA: TGTGCCAGCAGCTTAGCGAAAACAGGAGAGCAGTTCTTC.

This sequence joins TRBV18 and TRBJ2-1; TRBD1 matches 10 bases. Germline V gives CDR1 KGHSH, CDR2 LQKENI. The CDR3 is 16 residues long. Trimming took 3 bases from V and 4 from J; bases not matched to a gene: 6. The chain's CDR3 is CASSPPSGQGYNEQFF. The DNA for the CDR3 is TGTGCCAGCTCACCTCCCTCGGGACAGGGGTACAATGAGCAGTTCTTC.

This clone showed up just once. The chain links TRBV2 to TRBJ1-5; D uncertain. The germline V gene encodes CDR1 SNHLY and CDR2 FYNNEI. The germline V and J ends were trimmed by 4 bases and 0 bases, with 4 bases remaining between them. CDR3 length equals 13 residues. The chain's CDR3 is CASSGDSNQPQHF. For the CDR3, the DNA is TGTGCCAGCAGTGGAGATAGCAATCAGCCCCAGCATTTT.

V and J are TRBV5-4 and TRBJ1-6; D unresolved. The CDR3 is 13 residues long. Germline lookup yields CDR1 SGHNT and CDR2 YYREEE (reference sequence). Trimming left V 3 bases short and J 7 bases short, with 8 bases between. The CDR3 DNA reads TGTGCCAGCAGCTCCACTCTAAATTCACCCCTCCACTTT. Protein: CASSSTLNSPLHF.

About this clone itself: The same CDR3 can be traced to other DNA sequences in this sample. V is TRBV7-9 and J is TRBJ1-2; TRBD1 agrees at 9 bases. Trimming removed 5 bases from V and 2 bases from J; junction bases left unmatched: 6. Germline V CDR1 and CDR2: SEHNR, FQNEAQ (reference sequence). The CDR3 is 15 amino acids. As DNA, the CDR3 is TGTGCCAGCAGCCTCGGGACAGGGCTAAACTATGGCTACACCTTC. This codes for CASSLGTGLNYGYTF.

Here the CDR3 DNA reads TGCGCCAGCAACGGGGACAGCACCTACGAGCAGTACTTC. Its translation is CASNGDSTYEQYF. V gene TRBV5-1 combines with J gene TRBJ2-7, with 7 bases that match TRBD1. Germline CDR1 is SGHRS and CDR2 is YFSETQ. The CDR3 is made up of 13 amino acids. V trimming: 6 bases; J trimming: 2 bases; junction bases outside the gene matches: 5.

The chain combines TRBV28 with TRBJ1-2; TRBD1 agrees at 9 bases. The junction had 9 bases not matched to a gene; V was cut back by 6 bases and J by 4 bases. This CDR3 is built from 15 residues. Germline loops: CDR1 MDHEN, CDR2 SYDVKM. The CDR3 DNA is TGTGCCAGCAGATCCGGGACAGGGTTTATCTATGGCTACACCTTC. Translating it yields CASRSGTGFIYGYTF.

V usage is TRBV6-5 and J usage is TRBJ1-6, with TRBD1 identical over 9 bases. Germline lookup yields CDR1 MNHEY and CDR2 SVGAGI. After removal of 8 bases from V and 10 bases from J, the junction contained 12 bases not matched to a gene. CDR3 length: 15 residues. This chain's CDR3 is CASVLDRGSVSPLHF. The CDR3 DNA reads TGTGCCAGCGTCTTGGACAGGGGATCGGTCTCACCCCTCCACTTT.